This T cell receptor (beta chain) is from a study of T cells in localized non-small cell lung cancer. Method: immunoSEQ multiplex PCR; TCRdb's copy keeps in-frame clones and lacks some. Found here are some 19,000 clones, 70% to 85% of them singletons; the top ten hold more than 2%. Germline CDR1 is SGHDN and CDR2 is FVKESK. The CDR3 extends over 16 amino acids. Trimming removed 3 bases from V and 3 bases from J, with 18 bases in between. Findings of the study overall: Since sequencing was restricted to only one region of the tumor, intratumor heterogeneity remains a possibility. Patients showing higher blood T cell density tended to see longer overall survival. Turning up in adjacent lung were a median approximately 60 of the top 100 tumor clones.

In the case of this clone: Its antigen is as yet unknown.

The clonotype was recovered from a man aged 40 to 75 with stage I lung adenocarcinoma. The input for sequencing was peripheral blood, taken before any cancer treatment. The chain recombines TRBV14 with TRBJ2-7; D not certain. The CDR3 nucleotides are TGTGCCAGCAGCCAGGTTCATGGCAGCACCATCTACGAGCAGTACTTC. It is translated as CASSQVHGSTIYEQYF.